Described below is a single TCR beta chain sequence and its context. One junction end disagrees with the germline gene, perhaps due to a read error. This entry belongs to a study of human T cells and chemical hapten exposure. TCRdb independently ran MiXCR on the RACE reads; one entry per CDR3 protein. The sample includes some 77,000 distinct CDR3 sequences, about 8.6% of them seen just once. The time point here: healthy volunteer bleed at 6 weeks. The starting material, unfractionated whole blood, was used for total RNA extraction. This CDR3 is built from 16 residues. The germline CDR1 and CDR2 sequences are SGHAT and FQNNGV.

This rearrangement joins TRBV11-2 to TRBJ1-5; D may be TRBD1 (5 bases). The sample taken for sequencing was whole blood. The source of this sequence is a female donor in good health. Some clones in this sample may be carry-over from other donors' samples. The CDR3 bases are TGTGCCAGCAGCTTAGGTCGGGGGGTGGGCAATCAGCCCCAGAATTTT. Translating it yields CASSLGRGVGNQPQNF. The complete variable domain, with remaining parts taken from reference TRBV11-2 and TRBJ1-5, reads EAGVAQSPRYKIIEKRQSVAFWCNPISGHATLYWYQQILGQGPKLLIQFQNNGVVDDSQLPKDRFSAERLKGVDSTLKIQPAKLEDSAVYLCASSLGRGVGNQPQNFGDGTRLSIL.